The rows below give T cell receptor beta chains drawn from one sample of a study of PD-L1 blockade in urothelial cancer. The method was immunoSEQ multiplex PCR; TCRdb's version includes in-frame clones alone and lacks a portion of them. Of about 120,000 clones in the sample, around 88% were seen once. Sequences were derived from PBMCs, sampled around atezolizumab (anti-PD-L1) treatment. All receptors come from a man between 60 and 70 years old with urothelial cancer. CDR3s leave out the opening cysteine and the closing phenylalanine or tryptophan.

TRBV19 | ASSIQESGQPQH
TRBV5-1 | ASSPQGSSSGANVLT
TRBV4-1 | ASSQITGVGEQY
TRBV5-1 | ASRETGGFHEQY
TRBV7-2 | ASSSGQGWNEQF
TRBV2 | ASSEAVTSYEQF
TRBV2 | ASSREGTGAGETQY
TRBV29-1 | SVDGQGQGAGNEQF
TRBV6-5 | ASKSKVLAGNEQF
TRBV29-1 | SVEATDRDEAEKLF
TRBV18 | ASSPRSGSNTEAF
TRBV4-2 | ASARDRFSGNTIY
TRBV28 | ASTRQGANYGYT
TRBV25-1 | ASSLGQGRYGYT
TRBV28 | ASSWDRGPYEQY
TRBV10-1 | ASGDRVEAF
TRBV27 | ASRIKQGPGYEQY
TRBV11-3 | ASSLVFLYEQY
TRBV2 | ASSEGGASGTYNEQF
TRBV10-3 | AISEPIQGAGANVLT
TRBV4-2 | ASSQDRGGLAGGHGELF
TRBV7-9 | ASSLAGQGGGTEAF
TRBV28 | ASSYSSDSSYEQY
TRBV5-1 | ASSLERTGVNEQY
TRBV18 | ASSPPTSGRIGGVTHTDTQY
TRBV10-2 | ASSVQRESYEQY